This T cell receptor beta chain was identified during a study of blood T cell repertoires in COVID-19. The overall study: Acute and convalescent COVID-19 specimens originated in the United States, Italy and Spain. The analysed material was cDNA or gDNA that came from T cells, B-cell-depleted T cells, or PBMCs.

Original handling: Counts of nucleated cells, estimated from reference gene primer amplification, were obtained. TCRdb keeps only in-frame clones here, not all; method: immunoSEQ multiplex PCR. That table supplies the V and J calls and clone size; D and trimming were determined from the DNA. This sample has approximately 76,000 clones, with around 90% found just once. The junction had 5 bases not matched to a gene; V was cut back by 0 bases and J by 8 bases. Germline values: CDR1 SGHTA, CDR2 FQGNSA. The CDR3 length is 14 residues. The sequencing sample was made of peripheral blood. The chain employs TRBV7-2 and TRBJ1-2; 8 bases are shared with TRBD1. The receptor comes from a human donor in a cohort sampled during active COVID-19. The CDR3 here is CASSLAGGQGGYTF. The DNA for the CDR3 is TGTGCCAGCAGCTTAGCGGGAGGACAGGGAGGCTACACCTTC.